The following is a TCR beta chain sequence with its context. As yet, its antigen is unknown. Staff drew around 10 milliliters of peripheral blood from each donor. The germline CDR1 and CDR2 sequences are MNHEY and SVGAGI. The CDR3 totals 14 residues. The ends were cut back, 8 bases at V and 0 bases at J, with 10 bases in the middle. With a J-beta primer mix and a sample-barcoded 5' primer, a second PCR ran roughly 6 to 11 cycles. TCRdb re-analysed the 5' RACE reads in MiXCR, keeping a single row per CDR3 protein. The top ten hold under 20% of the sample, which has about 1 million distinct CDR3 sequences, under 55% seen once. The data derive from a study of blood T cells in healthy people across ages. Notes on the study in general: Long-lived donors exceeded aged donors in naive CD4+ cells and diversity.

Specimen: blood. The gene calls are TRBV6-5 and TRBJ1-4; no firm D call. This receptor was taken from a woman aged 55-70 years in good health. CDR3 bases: TGTGCCAGCGGCGGAGGGACAACTAATGAAAAACTGTTTTTT. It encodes CASGGGTTNEKLFF.